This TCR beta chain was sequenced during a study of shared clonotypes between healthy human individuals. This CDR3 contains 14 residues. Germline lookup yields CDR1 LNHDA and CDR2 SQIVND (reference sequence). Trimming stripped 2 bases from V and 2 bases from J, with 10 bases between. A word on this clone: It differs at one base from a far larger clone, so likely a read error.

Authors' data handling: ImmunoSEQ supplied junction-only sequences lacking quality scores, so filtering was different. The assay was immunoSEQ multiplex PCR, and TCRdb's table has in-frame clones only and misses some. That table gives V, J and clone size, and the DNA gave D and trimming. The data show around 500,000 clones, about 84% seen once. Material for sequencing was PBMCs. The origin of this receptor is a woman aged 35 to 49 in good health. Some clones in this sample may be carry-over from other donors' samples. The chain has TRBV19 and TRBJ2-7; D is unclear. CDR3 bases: TGTGCCAGTAGTATAAGCGTAGGAGCCTACGAGCAGTACTTC. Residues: CASSISVGAYEQYF.